This T cell receptor (beta chain) derives from a study of cytomegalovirus exposure and HLA in healthy donors. Sequenced by immunoSEQ multiplex PCR; TCRdb stores in-frame clones only, minus some. This sample has roughly 84,000 clones, with approximately 90% found just once. In germline, CDR1 is MNHNY, CDR2 SVGAGI (reference sequence). The CDR3 runs to 15 residues. The germline V and J ends were trimmed by 8 bases and 6 bases, with 22 bases remaining between them. This receptor was taken from a man aged 25-40 years in good health and CMV-seronegative. The chain is built from TRBV6-6 and TRBJ1-2; tentatively, D is TRBD1 (6 bases). The sequenced sample was PBMCs. In DNA form, the CDR3 reads TGTGCCAGCTTGAGGTCAGGGGTCGACCTAGATGGCTACACCTTC. It encodes CASLRSGVDLDGYTF.